The 9 T cell receptor beta chains presented below share a single source sample, sequenced in a study of cytomegalovirus exposure and HLA in healthy donors. PCR amplification relied on 60 Vbeta primers (plus 13 Jbeta primers). The repertoire was sequenced with immunoSEQ multiplex PCR; TCRdb's copy has only in-frame clones and lacks some. Seen here are 100,000 to 150,000 clones, over 60% observed once, and the top ten hold over 10%. Sequences were obtained from PBMCs. These receptors came from a middle-aged woman in good health and CMV-seropositive.

The gene calls are TRBV19 and TRBJ2-5; the match to TRBD2 covers 7 bases. The J call is uncertain, as TRBJ2-7 better fits the DNA end. The V gene's germline CDR1 is LNHDA and CDR2 SQIVND (reference sequence). The CDR3 has 16 amino acids. Here the CDR3 DNA reads TGTGCCAGTAGTATAGCGGGAGGCCGGGTTTGGTACGAGCAGTACTTC. Its protein product is CASSIAGGRVWYEQYF.

V is TRBV5-1 and J is TRBJ1-5; TRBD1 matches 10 bases. CDR1 and CDR2 (germline): SGHRS, YFSETQ. CDR3 size: 16 residues. V gave up 2 bases and J gave up 4 bases; unmatched junction bases: 6. CDR3 amino acids: CASSLSGQGVNQPQHF. The CDR3 DNA reads TGCGCCAGCAGCTTAAGTGGACAGGGGGTGAATCAGCCCCAGCATTTT.

V and J are TRBV5-6 and TRBJ2-5, with 8 bases lining up with TRBD1. J gave up 2 bases and V 4 bases, and 7 bases lay outside the gene matches. CDR1 is SGHDT, CDR2 YYEEEE, per germline. The CDR3 consists of 15 residues. The CDR3 nucleotides read TGTGCCAGCAGCCTAGGACAGGGATGGCAAGAGACCCAGTACTTC. Translation gives CASSLGQGWQETQYF. Together with reference TRBV5-6 and TRBJ2-5, the CDR3 gives the full variable domain: DAGVTQSPTHLIKTRGQQVTLRCSPKSGHDTVSWYQQALGQGPQFIFQYYEEEERQRGNFPDRFSGHQFPNYSSELNVNALLLGDSALYLCASSLGQGWQETQYFGPGTRLLVL.

The V gene is TRBV2, the J gene TRBJ2-1, with 8 bases that match TRBD2. There are 14 residues in the CDR3. V was pared by 8 bases and J by 9 bases, with 12 bases of the junction left unmatched. Germline V gives CDR1 SNHLY, CDR2 FYNNEI. The DNA of the CDR3 is TGTGCCAGCGTCGGCGGGGGGAGAGGTAGTGAGCAGTTCTTC. Protein sequence: CASVGGGRGSEQFF.

This clone was observed a handful of times. The rearrangement links TRBV28 to TRBJ1-2, with a tentative D call TRBD1 (5 bases). Germline values: CDR1 MDHEN, CDR2 SYDVKM. V lost 3 bases, J lost 4 bases, and 9 bases lay in between. The CDR3 has 13 amino acids. CDR3 region: CASSFGAGYGYTF. CDR3 in DNA: TGTGCCAGCAGTTTTGGGGCTGGCTATGGCTACACCTTC.

The gene calls are TRBV2 and TRBJ1-3; TRBD1 matches at 9 bases. The ends lost 6 bases at V and 5 bases at J; junction bases unmatched: 8. The CDR3 contains 15 residues. Germline CDR1 SNHLY, CDR2 FYNNEI. The CDR3 reads CASSAGQGPRNTIYF. The CDR3 DNA sequence: TGTGCCAGCAGCGCCGGACAGGGGCCCCGAAACACCATATATTTT.

J is TRBJ2-3 and V is TRBV30; 8 bases are shared with TRBD2. The CDR3 consists of 15 residues. Per germline, CDR1 GTSNPN and CDR2 SVGIG (reference sequence). After removal of 0 bases from V and 0 bases from J, the junction contained 2 bases not matched to a gene. As DNA, the CDR3 is TGTGCCTGGAGTGTCGCTAGCGGGAGCACAGATACGCAGTATTTT. Residues: CAWSVASGSTDTQYF.

The chain employs TRBV5-4 and TRBJ2-1; TRBD2 might be the D (5 bases). Between the trimmed V and J ends, which lost 4 bases and 0 bases, there was a span of 11 bases. This CDR3 spans 15 amino acids. CDR1 and CDR2 (germline): SGHNT, YYREEE (reference sequence). The CDR3 nucleotides read TGTGCCAGCAGCAGAAGGGAGAGCTCCTACAATGAGCAGTTCTTC. Protein sequence: CASSRRESSYNEQFF.

The chain uses TRBV15 and TRBJ2-7; D not certain. The CDR3 totals 16 residues. V dropped 0 bases and J dropped 0 bases, with 12 bases sitting between them. CDR1 and CDR2 (germline): LNHNV, YYDKDF (reference sequence). The CDR3 region is CATSRDLRVSSYEQYF. The CDR3 nucleotides are TGTGCCACCAGCAGAGATCTAAGAGTTAGCTCCTACGAGCAGTACTTC.